These T cell receptor beta chains were read from a single sample in a study of T cells expressing NK-cell markers. Each CDR3 protein gets one entry in TCRdb, which reprocessed the 5' RACE reads and gives no DNA. The table gives 400,000 to 500,000 distinct CDR3 sequences; the top ten clones make up 7.3% of it. Sequencing was done on a sample of blood T cells: a sorted CD56 or NKG2C T cell subset, CD4+ or CD8+ T cells, or bulk PBMC T cells (not recorded which). The receptor source for this set is a woman aged 18-69 years in good health. The CDR3 runs from the conserved cysteine through the conserved F or W. The order of the fields is J gene, V gene, CDR3 protein.

TRBJ2-1,TRBV7-8,CASSLVGYSNEQFF
TRBJ1-1,TRBV5-4,CASSPLRTSDTEAFF
TRBJ2-5,TRBV3-1,CASSQDLWETQYF
TRBJ1-1,TRBV14,CASSQDIWGVNTEAFF
TRBJ2-1,TRBV4-3,CASSRGAAGTSYNEQFF
TRBJ2-5,TRBV7-2,CASSLVGDSRETQYF
TRBJ1-5,TRBV12-3/TRBV12-4,CASSFMSKVGQPQHF
TRBJ1-4,TRBV6-1,CASSTTATTNEKLFF
TRBJ2-2,TRBV4-3,CASSQEGLAGTNTGELFF
TRBJ2-7,TRBV5-1,CASSSFSSYEQYF
TRBJ2-7,TRBV5-1,CASSLEEGTAYEQYF
TRBJ1-1,TRBV20-1,CSARPENTEAFF
TRBJ2-1,TRBV28,CASSFSSGMGNEQFF
TRBJ2-2,TRBV7-2,CASTPQAGSTGELFF
TRBJ1-1,TRBV6-5,CASSYSTSEAFF
TRBJ2-7,TRBV20-1,CSAMGLAGGYEQYF
TRBJ2-1,TRBV7-9,CASSPRDRHNVQFF
TRBJ1-5,TRBV12-3/TRBV12-4,CASAPRDIPNQPQHF